This is a list of T cell receptor beta chains from one sample in a study of CD8 T cells in Susac syndrome. TCRdb processed the immunoSEQ multiplex PCR reads anew with MiXCR; each CDR3 protein has one entry. The sample consists of fewer than 350,000 distinct CDR3 sequences, around nine tenths of them appearing once. Specimen: CD8+ T cells from PBMCs. All receptors come from a human donor with multiple sclerosis. Each CDR3 is given with its conserved first and last residue. A D gene is named only where the DNA matches it firmly. Not all rows give a size; the values are once, few, many and, for expanded clones, a class.

d_call: TRBD1
v_call: TRBV20-1
clone_size: .
j_call: TRBJ2-3
cdr3_nt: TGCAGTGCTGCCGGGACAGATACAGATACGCAGTATTTT
cdr3_aa: CSAAGTDTDTQYF

d_call: TRBD2
v_call: TRBV20-1
clone_size: once
j_call: TRBJ2-7
cdr3_nt: TGCAGTGCTAGCCGACTAGCGGAGCCCTACGAGCAGTACTTC
cdr3_aa: CSASRLAEPYEQYF

d_call: TRBD1
v_call: TRBV2
clone_size: .
j_call: TRBJ1-5
cdr3_nt: TGTGCCAGCAGTCCGGGACAGGGGCGTTTGGGCAATCAGCCCCAGCATTTT
cdr3_aa: CASSPGQGRLGNQPQHF

d_call: .
v_call: TRBV27
clone_size: .
j_call: TRBJ2-7
cdr3_nt: TGTGCCAGCACCTTACGGGCGGGGAGCTCCTACGAGCAGTACTTC
cdr3_aa: CASTLRAGSSYEQYF

d_call: TRBD1
v_call: TRBV24-1
clone_size: .
j_call: TRBJ2-7
cdr3_nt: TGTGCCACCAGTCCGGGACAGGGGGCTGGCCGCTACGAGCAGTACTTC
cdr3_aa: CATSPGQGAGRYEQYF

d_call: TRBD2
v_call: TRBV6-5
clone_size: .
j_call: TRBJ2-1
cdr3_nt: TGTGCCAGCAGTTACTCGGTTGGTAGCGGGAGCTTAGGCTCCTACAATGAGCAGTTCTTC
cdr3_aa: CASSYSVGSGSLGSYNEQFF

d_call: .
v_call: TRBV5-6
clone_size: .
j_call: TRBJ2-2
cdr3_nt: TGTGCCAGCAGCTTGGCAGGTGTCAGAGAACCGAACACCGGGGAGCTGTTTTTT
cdr3_aa: CASSLAGVREPNTGELFF

d_call: .
v_call: TRBV28
clone_size: few
j_call: TRBJ2-5
cdr3_nt: TGTGCCAGCAGTTTAGACCTAGAGACCCAGTACTTC
cdr3_aa: CASSLDLETQYF

d_call: TRBD2
v_call: TRBV15
clone_size: once
j_call: TRBJ2-2
cdr3_nt: TGTGCCACCAGCCCCCAATGGGCTGCTAGCGGTGGGGTCACCGGGGAGCTGTTTTTT
cdr3_aa: CATSPQWAASGGVTGELFF

d_call: .
v_call: TRBV29-1
clone_size: .
j_call: TRBJ2-1
cdr3_nt: TGCAGCGTCGACGGACTCCCGGGACTCAACTCCTACAATGAGCAGTTCTTC
cdr3_aa: CSVDGLPGLNSYNEQFF

d_call: .
v_call: TRBV2
clone_size: once
j_call: TRBJ1-2
cdr3_nt: TGTGCCAGCAGTGTTTGGGCACCCACAGCAAGCTATGGCTACACCTTC
cdr3_aa: CASSVWAPTASYGYTF

d_call: .
v_call: TRBV27
clone_size: once
j_call: TRBJ2-5
cdr3_nt: TGTGCCAGCAGTCCGATTACTAGTGCGGGGGAGACCCAGTACTTC
cdr3_aa: CASSPITSAGETQYF

d_call: TRBD2
v_call: TRBV6-6
clone_size: .
j_call: TRBJ2-3
cdr3_nt: TGTGCCAGCAGGCCCCTAGCGGGGGGGCCGGCAGATACGCAGTATTTT
cdr3_aa: CASRPLAGGPADTQYF

d_call: .
v_call: TRBV6-2/TRBV6-3
clone_size: .
j_call: TRBJ2-1
cdr3_nt: TGTGCCAGCAGTTACTCGACAGTAATCCTTTACAATGAGCAGTTCTTC
cdr3_aa: CASSYSTVILYNEQFF

d_call: .
v_call: TRBV12-3/TRBV12-4
clone_size: .
j_call: TRBJ2-3
cdr3_nt: TGTGCCAGCAGTGACCCAGGTGGATCTTCCACAGATACGCAGTATTTT
cdr3_aa: CASSDPGGSSTDTQYF

d_call: TRBD2
v_call: TRBV28
clone_size: .
j_call: TRBJ2-7
cdr3_nt: TGTGCCAGCAGGTCCTCCTGGACTAGTTTGAGCTACGAGCAGTACTTC
cdr3_aa: CASRSSWTSLSYEQYF

d_call: .
v_call: TRBV29-1
clone_size: .
j_call: TRBJ2-2
cdr3_nt: TGCAGCACCGAACTTAACACCGGGGAGCTGTTTTTT
cdr3_aa: CSTELNTGELFF

d_call: TRBD1
v_call: TRBV7-9
clone_size: .
j_call: TRBJ1-1
cdr3_nt: TGTGCCAGCAGCGGAGGACAGGCGACGGCGGATACTGAAGCTTTCTTT
cdr3_aa: CASSGGQATADTEAFF

d_call: .
v_call: TRBV29-1
clone_size: .
j_call: TRBJ1-1
cdr3_nt: TGCAGCGTTGAAGGGGGGCAGTCCGCGGAAGCTTTCTTT
cdr3_aa: CSVEGGQSAEAFF

d_call: TRBD2
v_call: TRBV12-3/TRBV12-4
clone_size: .
j_call: TRBJ2-1
cdr3_nt: TGTGCCAGCAGTTTAGAGCGGGGGGGGTACAATGAGCAGTTCTTC
cdr3_aa: CASSLERGGYNEQFF

d_call: .
v_call: TRBV6-6
clone_size: .
j_call: TRBJ2-7
cdr3_nt: TGTGCCAGCAGCCCCCCCCTTTACGAGCAGTACTTC
cdr3_aa: CASSPPLYEQYF

d_call: .
v_call: TRBV28
clone_size: .
j_call: TRBJ2-4
cdr3_nt: TGTGCCAGCAGCTTAATAGGAGCCAAAAACATTCAGTACTTC
cdr3_aa: CASSLIGAKNIQYF

d_call: .
v_call: TRBV6-5
clone_size: .
j_call: TRBJ2-7
cdr3_nt: TGTGCCAGCAGTTATGCAGGGGCCCTCTACGAGCAGTACTTC
cdr3_aa: CASSYAGALYEQYF

d_call: .
v_call: TRBV28
clone_size: .
j_call: TRBJ2-3
cdr3_nt: TGTGCCAGCAGCTCCCCGATAGGAGAATGGACAGATACGCAGTATTTT
cdr3_aa: CASSSPIGEWTDTQYF

d_call: .
v_call: TRBV27
clone_size: .
j_call: TRBJ2-7
cdr3_nt: TGTGCCAGCAGCCCGAGACAGACCTTCGACTACGAGCAGTACTTC
cdr3_aa: CASSPRQTFDYEQYF

d_call: .
v_call: TRBV29-1
clone_size: .
j_call: TRBJ2-7
cdr3_nt: TGCAGTTCATACTCCGAACACTTTCCCTACGAGCAGTACTTC
cdr3_aa: CSSYSEHFPYEQYF

d_call: .
v_call: TRBV2
clone_size: .
j_call: TRBJ2-5
cdr3_nt: TGTGCCAGCAGAGAGGGGCAGGAGACCCAGTACTTC
cdr3_aa: CASREGQETQYF

d_call: .
v_call: TRBV12-3/TRBV12-4
clone_size: .
j_call: TRBJ1-2
cdr3_nt: TGTGCCAGCAGTCTCGGGATCTCTCATGGCTACACCTTC
cdr3_aa: CASSLGISHGYTF

d_call: TRBD1
v_call: TRBV6-2/TRBV6-3
clone_size: .
j_call: TRBJ2-1
cdr3_nt: TGTGCCAGCAGTCAAGGACAGGGGCCGTACAATGAGCAGTTCTTC
cdr3_aa: CASSQGQGPYNEQFF

d_call: .
v_call: TRBV4-2
clone_size: .
j_call: TRBJ2-1
cdr3_nt: TGTGCCAGCAGCCAAGTTGTTTTAACGCCCGACAATGAGCAGTTCTTC
cdr3_aa: CASSQVVLTPDNEQFF

d_call: TRBD2
v_call: TRBV15
clone_size: .
j_call: TRBJ2-1
cdr3_nt: TGTGCCACCACCCAGTGGGAGCGGGGCTACAATGAGCAGTTCTTC
cdr3_aa: CATTQWERGYNEQFF

d_call: .
v_call: TRBV15
clone_size: .
j_call: TRBJ2-1
cdr3_nt: TGTGCCACCAGCAGCTACGGGGCCCGCAATGAGCAGTTCTTC
cdr3_aa: CATSSYGARNEQFF